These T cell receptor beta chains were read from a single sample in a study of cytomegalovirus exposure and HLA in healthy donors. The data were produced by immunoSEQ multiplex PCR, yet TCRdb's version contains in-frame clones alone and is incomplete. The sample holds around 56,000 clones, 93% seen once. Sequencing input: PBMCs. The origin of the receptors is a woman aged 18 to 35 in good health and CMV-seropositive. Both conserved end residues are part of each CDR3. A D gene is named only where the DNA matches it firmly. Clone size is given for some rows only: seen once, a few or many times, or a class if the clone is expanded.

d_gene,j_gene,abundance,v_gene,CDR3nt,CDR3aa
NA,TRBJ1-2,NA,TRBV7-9,TGTGCCAGCAGCTCCTCCCTAAGACCCGGACTCTATGGCTACACCTTC,CASSSSLRPGLYGYTF
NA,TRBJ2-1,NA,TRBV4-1,TGCGCCAGCACCCCGACGGCAGGGGTCCATGAGCAGTTCTTC,CASTPTAGVHEQFF
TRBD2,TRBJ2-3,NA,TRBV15,TGTGCCACCACCGGGACTAGCAAATCAGATACGCAGTATTTT,CATTGTSKSDTQYF
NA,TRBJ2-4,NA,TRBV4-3,TGCGCCAGCAGCGGGAGGGGGGCCAAAAACATTCAGTACTTC,CASSGRGAKNIQYF
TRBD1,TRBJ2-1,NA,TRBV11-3,TGTGCCAGCAGCTCGCACAAGGGACAGGGCTTCGGTGAGCAGTTCTTC,CASSSHKGQGFGEQFF
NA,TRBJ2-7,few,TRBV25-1,TGTGCCAGCAACCCCGACAGAACCTACGAGCAGTACTTC,CASNPDRTYEQYF
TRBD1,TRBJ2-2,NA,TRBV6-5,TGTGCCAGCAGAGGGACAGAAAACACCGGGGAGCTGTTTTTT,CASRGTENTGELFF
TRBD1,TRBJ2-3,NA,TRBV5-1,TGCGCCAGCTCTTCCAGGGGGTCCAGCACAGATACGCAGTATTTT,CASSSRGSSTDTQYF
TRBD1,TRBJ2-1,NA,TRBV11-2,TGTGCCAGCAGATCTCCAGGGGGGACAGGGTTATACAATGAGCAGTTCTTC,CASRSPGGTGLYNEQFF
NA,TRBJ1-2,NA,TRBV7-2,TGTGCCAGCAGCCCTCGGGGGGGGACTGATTATGGCTACACCTTC,CASSPRGGTDYGYTF
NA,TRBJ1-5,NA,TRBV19,TGTGCCAGTAGTATAAACAGGGCCGGCTCTGAGCCCCAGCATTTT,CASSINRAGSEPQHF
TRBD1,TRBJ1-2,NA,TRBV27,TGTGCCAGCAGCCTAACAGGGGCCGTTAACTATGGCTACACCTTC,CASSLTGAVNYGYTF
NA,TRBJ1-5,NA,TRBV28,TGTGCCAGCAGCCCCACGGGAGGGTCAGGGCAGCCCCAGCATTTT,CASSPTGGSGQPQHF
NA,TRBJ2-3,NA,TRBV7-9,TGTGCCAGCAGACGTAGTGGGGGGGCCTTCGCAGATACGCAGTATTTT,CASRRSGGAFADTQYF
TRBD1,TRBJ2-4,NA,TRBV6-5,TGTGCCAGCAGTCCTACAGGGGTAGCCAAAAACATTCAGTACTTC,CASSPTGVAKNIQYF